Listed below are T cell receptor beta chains from one sample, sequenced in a study of T cell responses to AZD1222 COVID-19 vaccine. TCRdb's copy holds only in-frame clones and misses some; the assay was immunoSEQ multiplex PCR. The sample gives approximately 100,000 clones, 85% of which show up once; roughly 4.5% is in the top ten. The sequencing here drew on peripheral blood, taken 28 days after the second AZD1222 dose. The receptors were sampled from an adult who received the AZD1222 COVID-19 vaccine. Each CDR3 is given with its conserved first and last residue. A D gene is named only where the DNA matches it firmly. Clone sizes are given selectively: once, few, many, or a class where the clone is expanded.

J gene | clone size | D gene | V gene | CDR3 protein | CDR3 DNA
TRBJ1-3 | . | TRBD1 | TRBV7-3 | CASSLDRGGNTIYF | TGTGCCAGCAGCCTGGACAGGGGTGGAAACACCATATATTTT
TRBJ2-1 | . | TRBD2 | TRBV7-7 | CASSLIAGSYNEQFF | TGTGCTAGCAGCTTAATAGCGGGCTCCTACAATGAGCAGTTCTTC
TRBJ1-2 | few | . | TRBV19 | CASSISLTDHYGYTF | TGTGCCAGTAGTATATCACTGACGGACCACTATGGCTACACCTTC
TRBJ2-7 | . | TRBD2 | TRBV3-1/TRBV3-2 | CASRLAGNEQYF | TGTGCCAGCCGACTAGCGGGAAACGAGCAGTACTTC
TRBJ2-3 | . | . | TRBV19 | CASSISHSRDTQYF | TGTGCCAGTAGTATATCCCACTCCCGGGATACGCAGTATTTT
TRBJ2-3 | . | . | TRBV6-2/TRBV6-3 | CASSYPRRGSTDTQYF | TGTGCCAGCAGTTACCCTAGGCGGGGAAGCACAGATACGCAGTATTTT
TRBJ2-7 | . | . | TRBV10-2 | CASSEPRDSYEQYF | TGCGCCAGCAGTGAGCCGAGGGACTCCTACGAGCAGTACTTC
TRBJ1-2 | . | . | TRBV7-6 | CASSCGGEFLNGYTF | TGTGCCAGCAGCTGCGGGGGTGAGTTTCTTAATGGCTACACCTTC
TRBJ2-1 | . | . | TRBV5-4 | CASSLGPKNWDEQFF | TGTGCCAGCAGCTTGGGACCTAAAAACTGGGATGAGCAGTTCTTC
TRBJ2-7 | . | TRBD2 | TRBV15 | CATSRERPTSGSTPPYEQYF | TGTGCCACCAGCAGAGAACGGCCTACTAGCGGGAGTACCCCCCCCTACGAGCAGTACTTC
TRBJ1-4 | . | . | TRBV6-4 | CASSVREGEKLFF | TGTGCCAGCAGTGTCAGGGAGGGAGAAAAACTGTTTTTT
TRBJ1-4 | . | TRBD1 | TRBV11-2 | CASSPRTGNNEKLFF | TGTGCCAGCAGCCCGCGGACAGGGAATAATGAAAAACTGTTTTTT
TRBJ1-6 | few | . | TRBV19 | CASSRENSPLHF | TGTGCCAGTAGTCGGGAGAATTCACCCCTCCACTTT
TRBJ2-2 | . | . | TRBV6-5 | CASRLGLTGELFF | TGTGCCAGCAGGCTAGGACTGACCGGGGAGCTGTTTTTT
TRBJ1-5 | . | . | TRBV19 | CASSTTGPGNQPQHF | TGTGCCAGTAGCACTACAGGGCCTGGCAATCAGCCCCAGCATTTT
TRBJ2-1 | . | TRBD1 | TRBV28 | CASSDNRQGRGEQFF | TGTGCCAGCAGCGATAATCGACAGGGAAGAGGAGAGCAGTTCTTC
TRBJ1-1 | . | TRBD1 | TRBV5-1 | CASSLAMGQGDAFF | TGCGCCAGCAGCTTGGCGATGGGACAGGGGGACGCTTTCTTT
TRBJ1-1 | few | . | TRBV20-1 | CSALRGTAFF | TGCAGTGCCCTCCGAGGGACGGCTTTCTTT
TRBJ2-2 | once | TRBD1 | TRBV11-3 | CASSNTWDSRGELFF | TGTGCCAGCTCCAATACCTGGGACAGCCGCGGGGAGCTGTTTTTT
TRBJ2-7 | few | . | TRBV15 | CATSRPGRYEQYF | TGTGCCACCAGCAGACCAGGGCGCTACGAGCAGTACTTC
TRBJ1-5 | . | . | TRBV6-5 | CASSLNGYQPQHF | TGTGCCAGCAGTTTAAATGGGTATCAGCCCCAGCATTTT
TRBJ2-5 | . | . | TRBV15 | CATSRDRGPQETQYF | TGTGCCACCAGCAGAGATAGGGGACCCCAAGAGACCCAGTACTTC
TRBJ1-1 | . | . | TRBV7-9 | CASSLGGGWNTEAFF | TGTGCCAGCAGCTTAGGCGGAGGGTGGAACACTGAAGCTTTCTTT
TRBJ2-3 | . | TRBD2 | TRBV18 | CASSPLGLAGGASTDTQYF | TGTGCCAGCTCACCATTAGGACTAGCGGGGGGCGCCAGCACAGATACGCAGTATTTT
TRBJ2-7 | . | . | TRBV12-3/TRBV12-4 | CASSFSGYEQYF | TGTGCCAGCAGTTTTTCTGGGTACGAGCAGTACTTC
TRBJ1-6 | . | . | TRBV28 | CASSPTLNSPLHF | TGTGCCAGCAGTCCCACTTTAAATTCACCCCTCCACTTT
TRBJ2-3 | . | TRBD2 | TRBV5-1 | CASSSGLAVITDTQYF | TGCGCCAGCAGCTCCGGACTAGCGGTTATCACAGATACGCAGTATTTT
TRBJ2-5 | . | . | TRBV7-8 | CASSYDGETQYF | TGTGCCAGCAGCTATGATGGGGAGACCCAGTACTTC
TRBJ2-1 | . | . | TRBV4-3 | CASSQGDTGQEQFF | TGCGCCAGCAGCCAAGGGGACACTGGGCAAGAGCAGTTCTTC
TRBJ2-1 | few | . | TRBV5-4 | CASSSGDEQFF | TGTGCCAGCAGCTCTGGGGATGAGCAGTTCTTC
TRBJ2-7 | . | TRBD2 | TRBV7-9 | CASSHLGAGDYEQYF | TGTGCCAGCAGCCATCTGGGAGCGGGGGATTACGAGCAGTACTTC
TRBJ1-1 | . | TRBD1 | TRBV29-1 | CSVQGVGTEAFF | TGCAGCGTACAGGGGGTGGGCACTGAAGCTTTCTTT
TRBJ1-4 | once | . | TRBV28 | CASSPLGGGTNEKLFF | TGTGCCAGCAGTCCCCTGGGGGGCGGAACTAATGAAAAACTGTTTTTT
TRBJ2-3 | . | . | TRBV5-4 | CASSLEGADTQYF | TGTGCCAGCAGCTTGGAGGGGGCAGATACGCAGTATTTT
TRBJ2-1 | . | . | TRBV2 | CASIFYEGSNEQFF | TGTGCCAGCATTTTCTACGAGGGTTCCAATGAGCAGTTCTTC
TRBJ2-7 | . | TRBD2 | TRBV28 | CASSPGGNEQYF | TGTGCCAGCAGTCCCGGGGGGAACGAGCAGTACTTC
TRBJ1-1 | . | TRBD1 | TRBV6-5 | CASSLDRVNTEAFF | TGTGCCAGCAGCCTAGACAGGGTGAACACTGAAGCTTTCTTT
TRBJ2-3 | . | TRBD2 | TRBV5-4 | CASKLRTSGTDTQYF | TGTGCCAGCAAATTAAGGACTAGCGGGACAGATACGCAGTATTTT
TRBJ2-2 | . | . | TRBV20-1 | CSASWAEERFGELFF | TGCAGTGCTAGTTGGGCGGAGGAAAGGTTCGGGGAGCTGTTTTTT
TRBJ1-1 | . | . | TRBV28 | CASSSNTNTEAFF | TGTGCCAGCAGTTCAAACACCAACACTGAAGCTTTCTTT
TRBJ1-5 | . | . | TRBV7-2 | CASSLEQPTTQHF | TGTGCCAGCAGCTTAGAACAGCCTACAACCCAGCATTTT
TRBJ2-1 | . | TRBD2 | TRBV7-9 | CASSSGSRGRGANEQFF | TGTGCCAGCAGCTCCGGGAGCCGTGGGCGGGGGGCGAATGAGCAGTTCTTC
TRBJ2-7 | . | TRBD2 | TRBV11-2 | CASSSSGSGYEQYF | TGTGCCAGCAGCTCTAGCGGGAGTGGGTACGAGCAGTACTTC
TRBJ1-2 | . | TRBD1 | TRBV7-9 | CASSLEWTGVGYTF | TGTGCCAGCAGCTTAGAATGGACAGGGGTGGGCTACACCTTC
TRBJ2-3 | . | TRBD2 | TRBV28 | CASSFGGSSTDTQYF | TGTGCCAGCAGTTTCGGGGGGTCTAGCACAGATACGCAGTATTTT
TRBJ2-4 | once | . | TRBV28 | CASSLGGIRTVEGWYF | TGTGCCAGCAGTTTGGGGGGTATTAGGACAGTCGAAGGTTGGTACTTC
TRBJ2-1 | . | . | TRBV5-6 | CASSLGGQNYNEQFF | TGTGCCAGCAGCTTGGGAGGACAGAACTACAATGAGCAGTTCTTC
TRBJ2-1 | . | . | TRBV19 | CASSIGVSSYNEQFF | TGTGCCAGTAGTATAGGGGTTAGCTCCTACAATGAGCAGTTCTTC
TRBJ2-3 | . | . | TRBV3-1/TRBV3-2 | CASSSGGPDTQYF | TGTGCCAGCAGTAGTGGGGGACCGGATACGCAGTATTTT
TRBJ1-5 | . | . | TRBV4-3 | CASSQEGTGEQPQHF | TGCGCCAGCAGCCAAGAGGGGACCGGAGAACAGCCCCAGCATTTT
TRBJ2-5 | . | . | TRBV20-1 | CSPRNQETQYF | TGCAGTCCAAGGAACCAAGAGACCCAGTACTTC
TRBJ2-1 | . | . | TRBV19 | CASSIARNSYNEQFF | TGTGCCAGTAGTATAGCGAGGAATTCCTACAATGAGCAGTTCTTC
TRBJ1-5 | . | TRBD1 | TRBV19 | CASSKDRGHWPQHF | TGTGCCAGTAGTAAGGACAGGGGACATTGGCCCCAGCATTTT
TRBJ1-5 | . | . | TRBV7-2 | CASSLSGTASNQPQHF | TGTGCCAGCAGCTTATCGGGGACGGCTAGCAATCAGCCCCAGCATTTT
TRBJ2-3 | . | . | TRBV5-8 | CASSFTSSTDTQYF | TGTGCCAGCAGCTTTACCTCGAGCACAGATACGCAGTATTTT
TRBJ2-3 | . | . | TRBV24-1 | CATSDFVTDTQYF | TGTGCCACCAGTGATTTTGTCACAGATACGCAGTATTTT
TRBJ2-2 | . | TRBD2 | TRBV5-1 | CASTPGGGGYTGELFF | TGCGCCAGCACCCCGGGCGGGGGGGGCTACACCGGGGAGCTGTTTTTT
TRBJ2-2 | . | TRBD1 | TRBV7-3 | CASSLFGQGAPGELFF | TGTGCCAGCAGCTTATTTGGGCAGGGGGCGCCCGGGGAGCTGTTTTTT
TRBJ2-5 | . | TRBD1 | TRBV19 | CASSTHRGPQETQYF | TGTGCCAGTAGTACCCACAGGGGTCCCCAAGAGACCCAGTACTTC
TRBJ1-1 | . | . | TRBV9 | CASSVAPWSEAFF | TGTGCCAGCAGCGTAGCTCCTTGGTCTGAAGCTTTCTTT